A single sample is the source of the 13 T cell receptor beta chains below, sequenced in a study of naive CD8 T cells in extremely preterm neonates (dated 2017 in TCRdb). The term cord blood was obtained from roughly five elective full-term cesarean deliveries at about 37-41 weeks of gestation that occurred without labor or rupture of membranes. The library was produced with the immunoSEQ multiplex PCR assay. The immuneACCESS repertoire file appears here via TCRdb, limited to in-frame rearrangements. These files lack a portion of the clones; in checked studies, under half of the deficit traces to unresolved V genes, and the cause of the others is not known. This sample comprises about 7,300 clones, roughly nine tenths of them detected only once. Approximately 0.49% of the sample lies in the top ten. Sample: naive CD8+ T cells from cord blood. The receptors were gathered from a newborn in good health.

The chain uses TRBV9 and TRBJ2-7; D possibly corresponds to TRBD1 (6 bases). Per the germline V gene, CDR1 is SGDLS and CDR2 is YYNGEE. This CDR3 region has 14 residues. V was clipped by 3 bases and J by 3 bases, with 13 bases between them. In DNA form, the CDR3 reads TGTGCCAGCAGCGCGGGACAACGGTACTACGAGCAGTACTTC. Translation gives CASSAGQRYYEQYF.

This chain connects TRBV18 to TRBJ1-2; D might be TRBD1 (5 bases). The CDR3 contains 15 residues. The germline gives CDR1 KGHSH, CDR2 LQKENI. V was pared by 2 bases and J by 3 bases, with 13 bases between. This CDR3 is CASSPVGGVYYGYTF. The CDR3 DNA reads as TGTGCCAGCTCACCAGTCGGGGGGGTCTACTATGGCTACACCTTC. The variable domain in full, with the rest retrieved from reference TRBV18 and TRBJ1-2, is NAGVMQNPRHLVRRRGQEARLRCSPMKGHSHVYWYRQLPEEGLKFMVYLQKENIIDESGMPKERFSAEFPKEGPSILRIQQVVRGDSAAYFCASSPVGGVYYGYTFGSGTRLTVV.

In this sample, this clone turned up once. This rearrangement joins TRBV7-9 to TRBJ1-2, with 7 bases lining up with TRBD1. Unmatched junction bases numbered 1, after V lost 3 bases and J lost 0 bases. The CDR3 consists of 14 residues. Germline-derived CDR1 and CDR2 are SEHNR and FQNEAQ (reference sequence). The chain's CDR3 is CASSFGTANYGYTF. The CDR3 DNA reads TGTGCCAGCAGCTTCGGGACAGCTAACTATGGCTACACCTTC.

This chain links TRBV12-5 with TRBJ2-3; 8 positions match TRBD2. The trim removed 7 bases at V and 2 bases at J, leaving 11 bases unmatched. There are 16 residues in the CDR3. The germline V gene encodes CDR1 LGHNT and CDR2 FRNRAP. The DNA for the CDR3 is TGTGCTAGTGCCTACATAGGCGGGGGGCCCACAGATACGCAGTATTTT. The encoded protein is CASAYIGGGPTDTQYF.

The chain is built from TRBV19 and TRBJ1-1; no reliable D call. This CDR3 has 12 residues. The germline V gene encodes CDR1 LNHDA and CDR2 SQIVND (reference sequence). The germline V and J ends were trimmed by 4 bases and 1 base, with 4 bases remaining between them. CDR3 loop: CASSTGNTEAFF. The CDR3 DNA is TGTGCCAGTAGTACAGGGAACACTGAAGCTTTCTTT.

This chain links TRBV11-2 with TRBJ2-1; D might be TRBD2 (6 bases). Per germline, CDR1 SGHAT and CDR2 FQNNGV. V was shortened by 5 bases and J by 0 bases, with 8 bases between the two germline ends. This CDR3 region has 14 residues. CDR3 DNA sequence: TGTGCCAGCAGCGGGACTCCCTCCTACAATGAGCAGTTCTTC. Translated, it gives CASSGTPSYNEQFF.

The CDR3 nucleotides read TGCGCCAGCAGCCCCGGACTAGCAACCTACAATGAGCAGTTCTTC. Protein product: CASSPGLATYNEQFF. The chain couples TRBV4-3 to TRBJ2-1; 8 bases match TRBD2. The CDR3 consists of 15 residues. J lost 2 bases, V lost 4 bases, and 4 bases had no gene match. Germline V gene lookup returns CDR1 LGHNA and CDR2 YSLEER.

This chain joins TRBV5-5 and TRBJ2-6; D may be TRBD1 (6 bases). The germline V and J ends were trimmed by 2 bases and 0 bases, with 12 bases remaining between them. The germline gives CDR1 SGHKS, CDR2 YYEKEE (reference sequence). The CDR3 is made up of 17 amino acids. CDR3 bases: TGTGCCAGCAGCTTATACAGGGTCCCCTCTGGGGCCAACGTCCTGACTTTC. Translating gives CASSLYRVPSGANVLTF. Full variable domain (outside the CDR3, taken from reference TRBV5-5 and TRBJ2-6): DAGVTQSPTHLIKTRGQQVTLRCSPISGHKSVSWYQQVLGQGPQFIFQYYEKEERGRGNFPDRFSARQFPNYSSELNVNALLLGDSALYLCASSLYRVPSGANVLTFGAGSRLTVL.

This chain connects TRBV7-2 to TRBJ2-3; 8 bases match TRBD1. The CDR3 spans 17 residues. V shed 5 bases and J 5 bases; nucleotides not matched to a gene: 15. The V gene's germline CDR1 is SGHTA and CDR2 FQGNSA. CDR3 in amino acids: CASSPPDREKGIDTQYF. DNA of the CDR3: TGTGCCAGCAGCCCCCCGGACAGGGAGAAGGGGATAGATACGCAGTATTTT.

The chain has TRBV13 and TRBJ1-3; the D gene is possibly TRBD1 (5 bases). The germline CDR1 and CDR2 sequences are PRHDT and FYEKMQ (reference sequence). Deletions cut 1 base from V and 0 bases from J, with 7 bases between. The CDR3 has 15 amino acids. CDR3: CASSLAQDSGNTIYF. DNA for the CDR3: TGTGCCAGCAGCTTAGCACAGGACTCTGGAAACACCATATATTTT. Using reference TRBV13 and TRBJ1-3 for the parts outside the CDR3, the full variable domain is AAGVIQSPRHLIKEKRETATLKCYPIPRHDTVYWYQQGPGQDPQFLISFYEKMQSDKGSIPDRFSAQQFSDYHSELNMSSLELGDSALYFCASSLAQDSGNTIYFGEGSWLTVV.

This chain uses TRBV23-1 with TRBJ1-5; no firm D call. TRBV23-1 is sorted into the ORF group, with uncertain function. Between the trimmed V and J ends, which lost 4 bases and 1 base, there was a span of 14 bases. There are 16 residues in the CDR3. The CDR3 here is CASSLLPGKSNQPQHF. The CDR3 coding sequence is TGCGCCAGCAGTCTCCTCCCGGGGAAGAGCAATCAGCCCCAGCATTTT.

The chain links TRBV5-1 to TRBJ2-7, with 9 bases that match TRBD2. This CDR3 contains 14 residues. Germline CDR1 reads SGHRS; CDR2 reads YFSETQ. V was pared by 0 bases and J by 3 bases, with 1 base of the junction left unmatched. CDR3 bases: TGCGCCAGCAGCTTGGGTAGCGGGAGCTACGAGCAGTACTTC. This translates into CASSLGSGSYEQYF. Variable domain in full (rest from reference TRBV5-1 and TRBJ2-7): KAGVTQTPRYLIKTRGQQVTLSCSPISGHRSVSWYQQTPGQGLQFLFEYFSETQRNKGNFPGRFSGRQFSNSRSEMNVSTLELGDSALYLCASSLGSGSYEQYFGPGTRLTVT.

CDR3 sequence (DNA): TGTGCCAGCAGCTTAGATGGGACTAGCTCCTACGAGCAGTACTTC. Residues: CASSLDGTSSYEQYF. This sequence joins TRBV7-9 and TRBJ2-7, with TRBD2 matching over 8 bases. CDR3 size: 15 residues. V trimming: 1 base; J trimming: 0 bases; junction bases outside the gene matches: 2. Germline V gene sequence: CDR1 SEHNR, CDR2 FQNEAQ (reference sequence).